The TCR beta chain under discussion was sequenced for a study of cytomegalovirus exposure and HLA in healthy donors. CDR1 MDHEN and CDR2 SYDVKM come from the germline V gene. The CDR3 is 15 amino acids. Losses at the gene ends were 6 bases for V and 1 base for J; bases not matched to a gene: 6. The PCR contained 60 Vbeta and 13 Jbeta primers. The assay was immunoSEQ multiplex PCR, and TCRdb's table has in-frame clones only and misses some. Of approximately 190,000 clones in the sample, roughly 74% were seen once. With respect to this clone: Antigen unknown.

Study observations and caveats: Later on, analysis showed that most CMV-associated TCR beta chains appeared to be HLA-restricted.

The receptor was isolated from a woman in her twenties or thirties in good health and CMV-seropositive. The V gene is TRBV28, the J gene TRBJ1-5; 7 bases fit TRBD1. Source material: PBMCs. The CDR3 spells CASSFDRVSNQPQHF. The CDR3 coding sequence is TGTGCCAGCAGCTTTGACAGGGTCAGCAATCAGCCCCAGCATTTT.